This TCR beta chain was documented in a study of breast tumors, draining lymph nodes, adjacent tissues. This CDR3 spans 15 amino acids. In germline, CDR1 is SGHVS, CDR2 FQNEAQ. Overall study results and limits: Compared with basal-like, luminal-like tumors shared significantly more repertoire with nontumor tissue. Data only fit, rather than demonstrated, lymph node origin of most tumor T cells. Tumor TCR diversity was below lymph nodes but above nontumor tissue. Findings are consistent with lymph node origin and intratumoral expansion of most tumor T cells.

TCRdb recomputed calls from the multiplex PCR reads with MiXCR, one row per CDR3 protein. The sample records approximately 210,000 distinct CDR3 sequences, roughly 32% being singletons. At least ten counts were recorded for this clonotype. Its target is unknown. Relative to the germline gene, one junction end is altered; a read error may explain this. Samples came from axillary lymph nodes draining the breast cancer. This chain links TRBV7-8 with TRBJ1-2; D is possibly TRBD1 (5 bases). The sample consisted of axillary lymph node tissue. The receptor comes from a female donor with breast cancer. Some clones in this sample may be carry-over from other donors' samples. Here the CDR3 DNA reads TGTGCCAGCAGCTTAGAGCGGGGGACTAAAGCTGGCTACCCCTTC. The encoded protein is CASSLERGTKAGYPF.